This T cell receptor (beta chain) was sequenced for a study of OX40 agonist ivuxolimab in advanced cancers. Study in general: Partial responses were achieved by three patients, of whom one had hepatocellular carcinoma and two had cutaneous melanoma. Regarding the study as a whole: Researchers report that CD8+ T cells had, on average, more expanded clones than CD4+.

Measured with immunoSEQ multiplex PCR; TCRdb has only the in-frame clones, and not every one. The sample records some 70,000 clones, approximately 80% being singletons. This clone was counted between two and nine times. Antigen: not known. Germline V lookup: CDR1 WNHNN, CDR2 SYGVQD (reference sequence). V was trimmed by 0 bases and J by 7 bases, leaving 9 bases between them. CDR3 length: 13 residues. This specimen was CD4+ or CD8+ T cells sorted from blood, taken in a trial of the OX40 agonist ivuxolimab. This receptor was obtained from an adult with an advanced solid tumor such as melanoma, head and neck, liver or kidney cancer. This rearrangement joins TRBV10-1 to TRBJ1-2, with D uncertain. CDR3 bases: TGCGCCAGCAGTGAGTCAAGGATCTCTGGCTACACCTTC. Its translation is CASSESRISGYTF.